One and the same sample provided the 16 T cell receptor delta chains below, sequenced in a study of gamma-delta chains in newborns, infants, children. TCRdb reanalyzed the reads using CATT. Of 2,000 to 3,000 delta-chain clones listed, about 1% are singletons. Sequences were obtained from blood. These receptors all come from a child who was a newborn, infant or young child, either healthy, febrile or measles-vaccinated (not recorded which).

The chain couples TRDV2 to TRDJ2, with a tentative D call TRDD3 (5 bases). The CDR3 loop spans 16 amino acids. Trimming removed 0 bases at V and 2 bases at J, with 12 bases between. CDR1 is GEAIGNYY and CDR2 is EKD in the germline V gene. The CDR3: CACDTVGTVLTAQLFF. The DNA of the CDR3 is TGTGCCTGTGACACCGTGGGGACCGTCTTGACAGCACAACTCTTCTTT.

About this clone itself: This could be a read error, since a much larger clone is one nucleotide away. This specimen includes other DNA sequences encoding the same CDR3. V gene TRDV2 combines with J gene TRDJ3, with 9 positions matching TRDD3. The V gene's germline CDR1 is GEAIGNYY and CDR2 EKD. The CDR3 runs to 17 residues. The CDR3 region has the DNA TGTGCCTGTGATCACTGGGGGAGCTCCTGGGACACCCGGCAGATGTTTTTC. Protein product: CACDHWGSSWDTRQMFF.

On this clone: The mismatch at residue 5 between this DNA's translation and the TCRdb protein of a much larger clone likely reflects a read error; the protein shown is translated from the DNA. The rearrangement links TRDV2 to TRDJ2, with TRDD3 matching over 7 bases. The CDR3 consists of 18 residues. The germline CDR1 and CDR2 sequences are GEAIGNYY and EKD. The V and J ends lost 3 bases and 0 bases, in that order; junction bases with no gene match: 12. CDR3 protein: CACDAVWGYAALTAQLFF. As DNA, the CDR3 is TGTGCCTGTGACGCCGTCTGGGGATATGCGGCTTTGACAGCACAACTCTTCTTT.

A note on this clone: The mismatch at residue 8 between this DNA's translation and the TCRdb protein of a much larger clone likely reflects a read error; the protein shown is translated from the DNA. V and J are TRDV2 and TRDJ1, with D perhaps TRDD3 (6 bases). Germline V gives CDR1 GEAIGNYY, CDR2 EKD. The CDR3 runs 17 residues. The V and J ends lost 2 bases and 2 bases respectively, with 20 bases between them. CDR3 bases: TGTGCCTGTGACAAGAGGGGGACACCCTGTCGGACCGATAAACTCATCTTT. Amino acids: CACDKRGTPCRTDKLIF.

By sample share, this clone is medium-sized. The chain is built from TRDV2 and TRDJ2; 7 bases agree with TRDD3. J was trimmed by 1 base and V by 3 bases; bases with no gene match: 1. Germline V lookup: CDR1 GEAIGNYY, CDR2 EKD. This CDR3 is 14 amino acids long. In DNA form, the CDR3 reads TGTGCCTGTGACTACTGGGGTTTGACAGCACAACTCTTCTTT. As protein: CACDYWGLTAQLFF.

This clone was counted between two and nine times. The J gene is TRDJ2, the V gene TRDV3, with D perhaps TRDD3 (6 bases). Trimming removed 2 bases from V and 4 bases from J, with 11 bases in between. The length of the CDR3 is 13 residues. Germline V gene lookup returns CDR1 TVYSNPD and CDR2 GDNSRS (reference sequence). In nucleotides, the CDR3 is TGTGCCTTTGGGGGACCTACGACAGCACAACTCTTCTTT. Amino acids: CAFGGPTTAQLFF.

This clone came up a few times. The translation of this DNA and the TCRdb protein of a much larger clone differ at residue 3, probably owing to a read error; the protein shown here is translated from the DNA. The chain couples TRDV2 to TRDJ3; 9 bases are a match to TRDD3. The CDR3 has 18 residues. From germline, CDR1 is GEAIGNYY and CDR2 EKD. This CDR3 is CARDILGEASWDTRQMFF. The DNA of the CDR3 is TGTGCCCGTGACATACTGGGGGAAGCCTCCTGGGACACCCGACAGATGTTTTTC.

This clone was seen more than once but under ten times. This DNA translates differently at residue 4 from the TCRdb protein, which is that of a much larger clone; a read error is likely, and the protein shown is the DNA's own translation. This sequence joins TRDV2 and TRDJ3, with 10 nucleotides matching TRDD3. Germline V gene lookup returns CDR1 GEAIGNYY and CDR2 EKD. This CDR3 comprises 17 residues. The CDR3 sequence: CACATWGISWDTRQMFF. Here the CDR3 DNA reads TGTGCCTGTGCCACCTGGGGGATATCCTGGGACACCCGACAGATGTTTTTC.

Worth noting for this clone: With only one base between it and a far larger clone, this is likely a read error. At the DNA level, this CDR3 is encoded by other sequences in the same sample as well. The J gene is TRDJ1, the V gene TRDV2, with 10 bases lining up with TRDD3. This CDR3 has 14 amino acids. The germline V gene encodes CDR1 GEAIGNYY and CDR2 EKD. With 5 bases clipped from V and 2 bases from J, the junction kept 4 bases outside the gene matches. CDR3 coding DNA: TGTGCCTGTGGCATACTGGGGGATACCGATAAACTCATCTTT. It specifies CACGILGDTDKLIF.

The sample holds a few counts of this clone. This may come from a read error, since a much larger clone is one base off. Distinct nucleotide sequences in the sample also encode this CDR3. V gene TRDV2 combines with J gene TRDJ3, with 10 bases that match TRDD3. This CDR3 contains 18 residues. Per germline, CDR1 GEAIGNYY and CDR2 EKD. CDR3: CACDTYWGISWDTRQMFF. The CDR3 DNA reads TGTGCCTGTGACACGTACTGGGGGATCTCCTGGGACACCCGGCAGATGTTTTTC.

This clone occurred a few times. TCRdb's listed protein matches a much larger clone and diverges from this DNA's translation at residue 7, likely through a read error; the protein shown comes from the DNA. The chain links TRDV2 to TRDJ3; weak D call: TRDD3 (5 bases). The CDR3 length is 19 residues. V was pared by 3 bases and J by 0 bases, with 17 bases between. Germline loops: CDR1 GEAIGNYY, CDR2 EKD. The CDR3 region is CACDVLETDSSWDTRQMFF. CDR3 nucleotide sequence: TGTGCCTGTGACGTACTGGAGACCGATAGCTCCTGGGACACCCGACAGATGTTTTTC.

As regards this clone: A far larger clone is one base from this, pointing to a likely read error. The rearrangement links TRDV2 to TRDJ3, with 10 bases lining up with TRDD3. The germline V gene has CDR1 GEAIGNYY and CDR2 EKD. This CDR3 comprises 17 residues. CDR3 nucleotides: TGTGCCAGTGACACCGCTGGGGGATACTGGGACACCCGACAGATGTTTTTC. This encodes CASDTAGGYWDTRQMFF.

This clone was picked up a small number of times. The protein in TCRdb stems from a much larger clone and differs at residue 8 from this DNA's translation, likely a read error; here the protein is translated from the DNA. This rearrangement joins TRDV2 to TRDJ2, with 7 bases aligning to TRDD3. V shed 3 bases and J 0 bases; nucleotides not matched to a gene: 12. The germline V gene has CDR1 GEAIGNYY and CDR2 EKD. CDR3 size: 18 residues. CDR3 bases: TGTGCCTGTGACCCTCTACTGAGGGATACCCCTTTGACAGCACAACTCTTCTTT. As protein: CACDPLLRDTPLTAQLFF.

This clone rates as large. The same CDR3 arises from other DNA sequences in this sample as well. This chain uses TRDV2 with TRDJ1, with 7 bases identical to TRDD3. The CDR3 runs to 14 residues. Germline trimming cut 3 bases from V and 0 bases from J; bases unmatched to any gene: 3. CDR1 GEAIGNYY and CDR2 EKD come from the germline V gene. The CDR3 sequence is CACDELGDTDKLIF. The CDR3 DNA reads as TGTGCCTGTGACGAGCTGGGGGACACCGATAAACTCATCTTT.

A note on this clone: The TCRdb record carries a much larger clone's protein, which differs from this DNA's translation at residue 5; a read error is the likely cause, and the protein listed here is the DNA translation. V gene TRDV2 combines with J gene TRDJ2; 11 positions agree with TRDD3. J was trimmed by 4 bases and V by 3 bases; bases with no gene match: 9. CDR3 length: 17 residues. Germline assignment: CDR1 GEAIGNYY and CDR2 EKD. This CDR3 is CACDLLGDKKETAQLFF. Written as DNA, the CDR3 is TGTGCCTGTGACCTACTGGGGGATAAAAAGGAGACAGCACAACTCTTCTTT.

Notes on this clone: The amino acid sequence in TCRdb belongs to a much larger clone and departs from this DNA's translation at residue 10, likely a sequencing read error; the sequence shown is translated from the DNA. The rearrangement links TRDV2 to TRDJ3; the match to TRDD3 covers 7 bases. Trimming removed 3 bases from V and 2 bases from J; junction bases left unmatched: 9. The CDR3 is 18 residues long. Germline V gives CDR1 GEAIGNYY, CDR2 EKD. The CDR3 sequence is CACDLLGVSPWDTRQMFF. Here the CDR3 DNA reads TGTGCCTGTGACTTGCTGGGGGTTAGCCCCTGGGACACCCGACAGATGTTTTTC.